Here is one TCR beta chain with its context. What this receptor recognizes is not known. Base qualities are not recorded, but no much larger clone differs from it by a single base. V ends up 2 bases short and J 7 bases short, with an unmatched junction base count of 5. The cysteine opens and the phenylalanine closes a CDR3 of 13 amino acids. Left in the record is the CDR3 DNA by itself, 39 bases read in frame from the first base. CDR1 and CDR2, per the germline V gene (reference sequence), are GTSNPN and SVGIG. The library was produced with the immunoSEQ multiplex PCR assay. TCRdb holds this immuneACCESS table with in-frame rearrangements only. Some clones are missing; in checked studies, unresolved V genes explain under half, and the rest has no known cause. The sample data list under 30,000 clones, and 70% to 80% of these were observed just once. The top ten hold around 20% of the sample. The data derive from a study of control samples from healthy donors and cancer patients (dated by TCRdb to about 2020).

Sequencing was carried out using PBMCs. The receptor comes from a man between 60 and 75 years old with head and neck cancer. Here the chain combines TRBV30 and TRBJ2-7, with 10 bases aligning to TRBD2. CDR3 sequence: CAWSPGLAREQYF. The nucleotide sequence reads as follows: TGTGCCTGGAGTCCGGGACTAGCGAGGGAGCAGTACTTC.